This TCR beta chain was captured in a study of molecular identifiers for immune sequencing clone quantification. This clonotype was detected ten times or more. One entry per CDR3 protein, called by TCRdb with MiXCR from the PCR reads. The data show 250,000 to 350,000 distinct CDR3 sequences, about a fifth seen once. This CDR3 spans 15 amino acids. The trim removed 3 bases at V and 4 bases at J, leaving 6 bases unmatched. Germline CDR1 and CDR2: MNHEY and SMNVEV (reference sequence). This receptor was taken from a human donor in good health. Some libraries in this study had Jurkat cell RNA spiked in. V is TRBV27 and J is TRBJ1-3; 7 bases are shared with TRBD1. Sequenced input: naive CD8+ T cells from blood, with Jurkat cell RNA spiked in. Subset of the sample: FACS-sorted CD8+CD4-CCR7+CD45RA+ naive T cells. CDR3 region: CASSLEGALGNTIYF. The CDR3 coding sequence is TGTGCCAGCAGTTTGGAGGGGGCCTTAGGAAACACCATATATTTT.